The 22 T cell receptor beta chains below were found in one sample sequenced in a study of CD8+ T cells in alopecia areata. Sequencing templates came from extracted RNA that was reverse transcribed into cDNA. The protocol was immunoSEQ multiplex PCR, while the TCRdb copy is restricted to in-frame clones and leaves out a portion. The sample lists about 130,000 clones, roughly 61% occurring once. Sequences were derived from CD4+ T cells sorted from blood, sampled at week 0. Receptors originate from a human donor with alopecia areata.

As regards this clone: The identical CDR3 is also encoded by other nucleotide sequences in the sample. V usage is TRBV5-6 and J usage is TRBJ1-5; tentatively, D is TRBD1 (5 bases). The CDR3 runs 12 residues. Germline V CDR1 and CDR2: SGHDT, YYEEEE. The V gene lost 2 bases and the J gene lost 7 bases, with 7 bases spanning the gap. The CDR3 DNA is TGTGCCAGCAGCTTAGGGGTACAGCCCCAGCATTTT. This encodes CASSLGVQPQHF. Based on the CDR3 plus reference TRBV5-6 and TRBJ1-5, the full variable domain is DAGVTQSPTHLIKTRGQQVTLRCSPKSGHDTVSWYQQALGQGPQFIFQYYEEEERQRGNFPDRFSGHQFPNYSSELNVNALLLGDSALYLCASSLGVQPQHFGDGTRLSIL.

This chain links TRBV11-2 with TRBJ1-6, with D tentatively TRBD1 (6 bases). The CDR3 sequence is 13 residues long. Trimming cost V 5 bases and J 12 bases, with 14 bases left between them. CDR1 is SGHAT and CDR2 is FQNNGV in the germline V gene. The CDR3 protein is CASSPRTEEPLHF. For the CDR3, the DNA is TGTGCCAGCAGCCCCCGGACAGAGGAACCCCTCCACTTT.

V and J are TRBV30 and TRBJ2-2, with 8 bases matching TRBD2. Germline CDR1 is GTSNPN and CDR2 is SVGIG (reference sequence). The CDR3 sequence is 16 residues long. V shed 3 bases and J 6 bases; nucleotides not matched to a gene: 12. The CDR3 region has the DNA TGTGCCTGGAGCCTACCGGGACTAGTCGGGGCCGGGGAGCTGTTTTTT. This codes for CAWSLPGLVGAGELFF. Full variable domain (outside the CDR3, taken from reference TRBV30 and TRBJ2-2): SQTIHQWPATLVQPVGSPLSLECTVEGTSNPNLYWYRQAAGRGLQLLFYSVGIGQISSEVPQNLSASRPQDRQFILSSKKLLLSDSGFYLCAWSLPGLVGAGELFFGEGSRLTVL.

The chain couples TRBV6-5 to TRBJ2-6; D is undetermined. V was trimmed by 6 bases and J by 0 bases, leaving 9 bases between them. Germline loops: CDR1 MNHEY, CDR2 SVGAGI. The CDR3 runs to 15 residues. In DNA form, the CDR3 reads TGTGCCAGCAGCCGATTAAGCTCTGGGGCCAACGTCCTGACTTTC. It is translated as CASSRLSSGANVLTF.

The chain is built from TRBV5-6 and TRBJ2-5; D might be TRBD1 (6 bases). The CDR3 is 13 amino acids. The V gene's germline CDR1 is SGHDT and CDR2 YYEEEE. V lost 4 bases and J 1 base, leaving 8 bases between the germline ends. The CDR3 region is CASSTDSQETQYF. DNA for the CDR3: TGTGCCAGCAGCACGGACAGCCAAGAGACCCAGTACTTC.

V usage is TRBV7-9 and J usage is TRBJ2-3, with D perhaps TRBD1 (5 bases). Germline CDR1 SEHNR, CDR2 FQNEAQ (reference sequence). This CDR3 region has 15 residues. Trimming pared 1 base from V and 7 bases from J, leaving 15 bases between. As DNA, the CDR3 is TGTGCCAGCAGCTTAGGTCAGGGAAAGGAAAATACGCAGTATTTT. It is translated as CASSLGQGKENTQYF.

This clone was seen a few times. The gene calls are TRBV7-2 and TRBJ2-7; D perhaps matches TRBD2 (5 bases). Germline V gene sequence: CDR1 SGHTA, CDR2 FQGNSA. The ends were cut back, 5 bases at V and 6 bases at J, with 14 bases in the middle. The CDR3 loop spans 13 amino acids. The CDR3 here is CASSPSGGLEQYF. CDR3 nucleotides: TGTGCCAGCAGCCCATCGGGCGGGCTCGAGCAGTACTTC.

CDR3 nucleotides: TGTGCCAGCATTCTATCAATAGGAGCGAACACTGAAGCTTTCTTT. Its protein is CASILSIGANTEAFF. The chain recombines TRBV6-5 with TRBJ1-1; D ambiguous. Looked up from germline, CDR1 is MNHEY and CDR2 is SVGAGI. V dropped 7 bases and J dropped 1 base, with 16 bases sitting between them. The CDR3 runs 15 residues.

J is TRBJ2-5 and V is TRBV4-3; 9 positions agree with TRBD2. The CDR3 consists of 15 residues. V shed 1 base and J 4 bases; nucleotides not matched to a gene: 4. The germline V gene encodes CDR1 LGHNA and CDR2 YSLEER. For the CDR3, the DNA is TGCGCCAGCAGCCAAGGCGGGGGGGCCGGAGAGACCCAGTACTTC. Its translation: CASSQGGGAGETQYF.

This clone was detected a few times. CDR3 DNA sequence: TGCAGCGTTGAATGGGCAAACGGTGGGAACACCGGGGAGCTGTTTTTT. This encodes CSVEWANGGNTGELFF. This chain uses TRBV29-1 with TRBJ2-2; D gene uncertain. This CDR3 has 16 residues. In germline, CDR1 is SQVTM, CDR2 ANQGSEA. With 2 bases removed from V and 1 base from J, the gap between germline ends came to 14 bases.

V usage is TRBV4-2 and J usage is TRBJ1-2, with TRBD1 identical over 9 bases. This CDR3 spans 17 amino acids. V shed 4 bases, J shed 3 bases, and the junction held 12 bases outside the gene matches. The germline CDR1 and CDR2 sequences are LGHNA and YNFKEQ. CDR3 sequence (DNA): TGTGCCAGCAGCCCCCGGCAAACAGGGGGCCGTTACTATGGCTACACCTTC. Translating gives CASSPRQTGGRYYGYTF.

The chain carries TRBV15 and TRBJ2-4, with 7 bases that match TRBD2. The length of the CDR3 is 15 residues. V trimming: 0 bases; J trimming: 6 bases; junction bases outside the gene matches: 5. Per germline, CDR1 LNHNV and CDR2 YYDKDF (reference sequence). The CDR3 is CATSRESREGNIQYF. The CDR3 nucleotides are TGTGCCACCAGCAGAGAGAGCAGGGAGGGAAACATTCAGTACTTC.

This chain joins TRBV7-6 and TRBJ2-7; D remains unclear. The V and J ends lost 1 base and 4 bases respectively, with 8 bases between them. Germline V lookup: CDR1 SGHVS, CDR2 FNYEAQ. The CDR3 extends over 13 amino acids. The CDR3 coding sequence is TGTGCCAGCAGCTTAGGGCAGCATTACGAGCAGTACTTC. Its translation: CASSLGQHYEQYF.

The chain carries TRBV5-1 and TRBJ2-5; TRBD2 agrees at 12 bases. This CDR3 comprises 15 residues. Per the germline V gene, CDR1 is SGHRS and CDR2 is YFSETQ. V was clipped by 2 bases and J by 3 bases; unmatched bases: 2. CDR3 sequence: CASSFRTSGEETQYF. DNA of the CDR3: TGCGCCAGCAGCTTTCGGACTAGCGGGGAAGAGACCCAGTACTTC.

The table lists this clone with a few counts. V and J are TRBV7-2 and TRBJ1-6; D is undetermined. The germline V gene has CDR1 SGHTA and CDR2 FQGNSA. V was pared by 4 bases and J by 4 bases, with 11 bases between. This CDR3 region has 15 residues. CDR3 nucleotides: TGTGCCAGCAGCTCCCCGTGGGGTTATAATTCACCCCTCCACTTT. Its protein is CASSSPWGYNSPLHF.

This clone was seen a handful of times. The J gene is TRBJ2-5, the V gene TRBV5-1; tentatively, D is TRBD1 or TRBD2 (6 bases each). The germline V and J ends were trimmed by 1 base and 5 bases, with 12 bases remaining between them. The germline V gene has CDR1 SGHRS and CDR2 YFSETQ. The CDR3 runs 14 residues. This chain's CDR3 is CASSLSGGRETQYF. Written as DNA, the CDR3 is TGCGCCAGCAGCTTGTCCGGGGGCCGGGAGACCCAGTACTTC.

The chain uses TRBV29-1 and TRBJ2-7, with D perhaps TRBD2 (5 bases). The ends were cut back, 3 bases at V and 0 bases at J, with 9 bases in the middle. This CDR3 is 13 amino acids long. From germline, CDR1 is SQVTM and CDR2 ANQGSEA. For the CDR3, the DNA is TGCAGCGTTGAGTCCGGGGTCTCCTACGAGCAGTACTTC. Its translation: CSVESGVSYEQYF.

The J gene is TRBJ2-3, the V gene TRBV29-1; 11 bases are a match to TRBD2. The V gene end was trimmed by 7 bases and the J gene end by 3 bases; junction bases not matched to a gene: 3. This CDR3 contains 13 residues. Germline V lookup: CDR1 SQVTM, CDR2 ANQGSEA. The CDR3 loop is CSAVAGGTDTQYF. Here the CDR3 DNA reads TGCAGCGCCGTAGCGGGGGGGACAGATACGCAGTATTTT.

The CDR3 bases are TGTGCCAGCAGCGTCGACAGGCAAGAGACCCAGTACTTC. Amino acid sequence: CASSVDRQETQYF. This chain uses TRBV7-2 with TRBJ2-5; maybe TRBD1 (6 bases). Germline values: CDR1 SGHTA, CDR2 FQGNSA. This CDR3 spans 13 amino acids. The V gene lost 5 bases and the J gene lost 2 bases, with 9 bases spanning the gap.

This chain connects TRBV2 to TRBJ2-4; possible D gene TRBD1, 6 bases. The CDR3 is 17 amino acids. Trimming took 1 base from V and 1 from J, leaving 14 bases between them. Looked up from germline, CDR1 is SNHLY and CDR2 is FYNNEI. The DNA of the CDR3 is TGTGCCAGCAGTGAAGATATGGGGGCGGTGGCCAAAAACATTCAGTACTTC. This gives the protein CASSEDMGAVAKNIQYF.

In its sample, this clone was seen a few times. V is TRBV27 and J is TRBJ2-2; D remains unclear. Deletions cut 4 bases from V and 6 bases from J, with 12 bases between. Germline V gene sequence: CDR1 MNHEY, CDR2 SMNVEV (reference sequence). The CDR3 spans 14 residues. CDR3 protein: CASSYRGRAGELFF. Here the CDR3 DNA reads TGTGCCAGCAGTTACCGCGGCCGTGCCGGGGAGCTGTTTTTT.

The CDR3 DNA reads TGTGCCAGTAGTATAGGACAGGGGCGGCCGGAAGGCTACACCTTC. Residues: CASSIGQGRPEGYTF. The V and J genes are TRBV19 and TRBJ1-2; 8 nucleotides agree with TRBD1. This CDR3 is built from 15 residues. Trimming cost V 1 base and J 8 bases; bases outside gene matches: 9. Per the germline V gene, CDR1 is LNHDA and CDR2 is SQIVND (reference sequence).